The source of this T cell receptor (beta chain) is a study of identical twins. Broader study findings: Researchers caution that invariant MAIT and iNKT cells could partly confound zero-insertion analyses.

Only a few counts were recorded for this clonotype. Its antigen is unidentified. Template switching added a universal primer binding site, and final cDNA carried unique molecular identifiers. TCRdb reprocessed the 5' RACE reads via MiXCR and lists one record per CDR3 protein. In the table there are 1.5 million to 2 million distinct CDR3 sequences, less than 35% of which are singletons. In every case, the donor was a healthy Caucasian. The receptor was isolated from a newborn girl in good health. The sample taken for sequencing was cord blood.

The CDR3 bases are TGTGCTAGTGGTCCTGGGACAGGGGGGGGTGAAGCTTTCTTT. It is translated as CASGPGTGGGEAFF. The chain recombines TRBV12-5 with TRBJ1-1, with 11 bases lining up with TRBD1. V gave up 5 bases and J gave up 7 bases; unmatched junction bases: 6. The CDR3 has 14 amino acids. Germline V gene lookup returns CDR1 LGHNT and CDR2 FRNRAP.